This T cell receptor (beta chain) was obtained from a study of T cell changes during pregnancy in multiple sclerosis. Method: immunoSEQ multiplex PCR; TCRdb's copy keeps in-frame clones and lacks some. The sample shows around 100,000 clones, roughly nine tenths of them seen only once. The CDR3 consists of 11 residues. Trimming shortened V by 3 bases and J by 5 bases, and 5 bases separated the two germline ends. Germline values: CDR1 DFQATT, CDR2 SNEGSKA (reference sequence). This sample comprised peripheral blood, obtained after pregnancy. The sequence was collected from a female donor with multiple sclerosis, enrolled in a pregnancy study. The chain carries TRBV20-1 and TRBJ2-1; D uncertain. DNA for the CDR3: TGCAGTGCTAGCCCTGACAATGAGCAGTTCTTC. Translating gives CSASPDNEQFF.